This T cell receptor beta chain emerged from a study of T cell changes during pregnancy in multiple sclerosis. TCRdb keeps only in-frame clones here, not all; method: immunoSEQ multiplex PCR. This table holds around 69,000 clones, roughly 90% found once. In germline, CDR1 is SGDLS, CDR2 YYNGEE. V shed 0 bases, J shed 3 bases, and the junction held 6 bases outside the gene matches. The CDR3 has 15 amino acids. The material sequenced was CD8+ T cells from peripheral blood mononuclear cells, taken before pregnancy. The sequence was collected from a female donor with multiple sclerosis, enrolled in a pregnancy study. The gene calls are TRBV9 and TRBJ2-7; TRBD2 matches at 7 bases. CDR3 in DNA: TGTGCCAGCAGCGTAGGGGGGGGGTTCAGCTACGAGCAGTACTTC. Translation: CASSVGGGFSYEQYF.